This TCR beta chain is drawn from a study of CD8+CD57+ T cells in acquired aplastic anemia. CD8+CD57+ cell expansion had been shown by flow cytometry in patients chosen for sequencing. The template for TCR beta VDJ and CDR3 sequence profiling was genomic DNA. TCRdb analysed the reads with MiXCR anew, one entry per CDR3 protein. The sample holds hundreds of thousands of distinct CDR3 sequences, more than 25% seen once. This receptor was identified in a human donor with aplastic anemia. The specimen sequenced was sorted CD4+, CD8+, or CD8+CD57+ T cells (not recorded which) from PBMCs.

The DNA of the CDR3 is TGTGCCACCCGACAGAGCGTGGCTTTCTTT. Protein sequence: CATRQSVAFF. The chain uses TRBV7-2 and TRBJ1-1; tentative D call: TRBD1 (5 bases). This CDR3 has 10 amino acids. Trimming shortened V by 10 bases and J by 11 bases, and 14 bases separated the two germline ends. Germline V CDR1 and CDR2: SGHTA, FQGNSA.